This T cell receptor beta chain was profiled in a study of T cells in Graves' hyperthyroidism and ophthalmopathy. Study results and limitations: Most clonotypes that expanded in the thyroid above 0.001 also showed up in blood.

Clinicians diagnosed patients from clinical symptoms, serum thyroxine and TRAb, thyroid ultrasound and orbital computed tomography. The table lists this clonotype with many counts. Antigen unknown. This CDR3 contains 13 residues. The ends were cut back, 7 bases at V and 5 bases at J, with 14 bases in the middle. Germline CDR1 is SNHLY and CDR2 is FYNNEI. TCR beta CDR3 regions were amplified from RNA transcripts. When the TCR CDR3 underwent first-round RT-PCR, the HTBI primer set was used. Using its own MiXCR run on the multiplex PCR reads, TCRdb lists one record per CDR3 protein. The data contain approximately 320,000 distinct CDR3 sequences, about 15% of them seen just once; the ten biggest clones take up 33%.

The V call is TRBV2, the J call TRBJ2-5; the D is unclear. Sequencing was carried out using blood. This clonotype was obtained from a man under 40 with Graves' hyperthyroidism. The CDR3 DNA follows: TGTGCCAGCACGACGGACCTCCGTGAGACCCAGTACTTC. Amino acid sequence: CASTTDLRETQYF.